The text below deals with one T cell receptor beta chain. As yet, its antigen is unknown. The method was immunoSEQ multiplex PCR; TCRdb's version includes in-frame clones alone and lacks a portion of them. The sample holds 15,000 to 20,000 clones, about 90% seen once. V dropped 4 bases and J dropped 0 bases, with 12 bases sitting between them. The germline V gene encodes CDR1 LGHNA and CDR2 YSLEER. The CDR3 length is 15 residues. As to time point: newly diagnosed, previously untreated cHL patient sample. Newly diagnosed classical Hodgkin lymphoma PBMCs, still untreated, provided the comparison samples. These data belong to a study of PD-1 blockade in classical Hodgkin lymphoma. The study, taken as a whole, reports: Baseline TCR diversity was reportedly lower in newly diagnosed patients than in healthy donors. It was reported as lower still in relapsed/refractory patients. Undefined causes, possibly disease activity or prior therapy, underlie the repertoire differences.

The chain employs TRBV4-3 and TRBJ2-5; D uncertain. The origin of this receptor is a human donor with classical Hodgkin lymphoma. The specimen sequenced was peripheral blood mononuclear cells (PBMCs). The CDR3 reads CASSRTWAYQETQYF. The CDR3, as DNA: TGCGCCAGCAGCCGTACATGGGCCTACCAAGAGACCCAGTACTTC.